This TCR beta chain was sequenced during a study of shared clonotypes between healthy human individuals. Study-wide findings and caveats: A limitation of the genetic and exposure-history diversity represented arose from few donors.

Division of CD4+ cells produced a CD45RA+ naive subset and a CD45RA-negative memory subset. CDR3 length: 13 residues. Trimming took 5 bases from V and 7 from J, leaving 12 bases between them. Germline CDR1 reads SGHRS; CDR2 reads YFSETQ. This table comes from immunoSEQ multiplex PCR, and its TCRdb copy is limited to in-frame clones, with some not included. This sample carries more than 1.2 million clones, 98% of them seen once, and the ten largest clones take about 0.34%. Concerning this clone: Its target is not known. This CDR3 is also generated by other DNA sequences in the sample.

This TCR was recovered from a man aged 25 to 40 in good health. The chain recombines TRBV5-1 with TRBJ1-4; D is ambiguous. The sample consisted of naive CD4+ T cells sorted from blood. Subset noted: CD45RA+ positively selected. The CDR3 region has the DNA TGCGCCAGCAGTAGAGGAGAAGGTGAAAAACTGTTTTTT. Translated, it gives CASSRGEGEKLFF.